This passage covers 21 T cell receptor beta chains from one sample sequenced in a study of spatial heterogeneity in lung cancer. TCRdb re-derived calls from the 5' RACE reads in MiXCR, one entry per CDR3 protein. The data contain about 36,000 distinct CDR3 sequences, around 6.9% of them singletons. The time point is: blood at routine non-recurrence follow-up after resection. The input for sequencing was PBMCs, taken at follow-up. Receptors originate from a male donor with early-stage non-small cell lung cancer.

The chain employs TRBV30 and TRBJ2-1; a possible D gene is TRBD2 (6 bases). This CDR3 is 13 amino acids long. Trimming cost V 4 bases and J 9 bases, with 16 bases left between them. Germline CDR1 reads GTSNPN; CDR2 reads SVGIG (reference sequence). CDR3 protein: CAWIPPGGIEQFF. The CDR3 bases are TGTGCCTGGATCCCCCCTGGGGGGATTGAGCAGTTCTTC.

This clonotype occurred many times. The chain is built from TRBV12-3 or TRBV12-4 and TRBJ2-5, with TRBD2 matching 12 bases. With 6 bases clipped from V and 4 bases from J, the junction kept 3 bases outside the gene matches. The CDR3 spans 14 residues. CDR3 region: CASSTTSGGETQYF. The CDR3 region has the DNA TGTGCCAGCAGCACGACTAGCGGGGGAGAGACCCAGTACTTC.

This clonotype was seen many times. The chain joins TRBV6-1 to TRBJ2-7, with a possible D match to TRBD1 (6 bases). Germline V gene sequence: CDR1 MNHNS, CDR2 SASEGT. V was cut by 1 base and J by 3 bases, with 13 bases left in between. This CDR3 is built from 15 residues. The CDR3 loop reads CASSEEETGYYEQYF. For the CDR3, the DNA is TGTGCCAGCAGTGAAGAGGAAACAGGGTACTACGAGCAGTACTTC.

This clonotype was observed many times. This sequence joins TRBV5-1 and TRBJ2-5; tentatively, D is TRBD1 (6 bases). Germline loops: CDR1 SGHRS, CDR2 YFSETQ. This CDR3 has 15 amino acids. The ends were cut back, 7 bases at V and 4 bases at J, with 20 bases in the middle. For the CDR3, the DNA is TGCGCCAGCGGTACAGGGACCAGGGATGGAGAGACCCAGTACTTC. Protein product: CASGTGTRDGETQYF. Supplemented by reference TRBV5-1 and TRBJ2-5, the full variable domain reads KAGVTQTPRYLIKTRGQQVTLSCSPISGHRSVSWYQQTPGQGLQFLFEYFSETQRNKGNFPGRFSGRQFSNSRSEMNVSTLELGDSALYLCASGTGTRDGETQYFGPGTRLLVL.

This clonotype was counted at least ten times. The J gene is TRBJ1-5, the V gene TRBV19; tentative D call: TRBD1 (6 bases). Germline CDR1 LNHDA, CDR2 SQIVND (reference sequence). The CDR3 totals 13 residues. The V gene lost 7 bases and the J gene lost 7 bases, with 14 bases spanning the gap. In DNA, the CDR3 is TGTGCCAGTACGGCCGAGGGGGTACAGCCCCAGCATTTT. Amino acids: CASTAEGVQPQHF.

This clonotype was detected many times. The chain is built from TRBV28 and TRBJ1-6; no reliable D call. CDR1 is MDHEN, CDR2 SYDVKM, per germline. The CDR3 has 14 amino acids. The V and J ends lost 2 bases and 7 bases respectively, with 9 bases between them. CDR3 region: CASSLPRTNSPLHF. The DNA for the CDR3 is TGTGCCAGCAGTTTACCTCGAACCAATTCACCCCTCCACTTT.

This clonotype was recorded at least ten times. The CDR3: CASSKSGEGANVLTF. As DNA, the CDR3 is TGTGCCAGCAGCAAGTCAGGGGAGGGGGCCAACGTCCTGACTTTC. V is TRBV9 and J is TRBJ2-6; D might be TRBD1 (6 bases). Germline CDR1 and CDR2: SGDLS and YYNGEE. The CDR3 extends over 15 amino acids. Trimming stripped 4 bases from V and 4 bases from J, with 12 bases between.

Points on this clonotype: This may be a read error, as it is one base from a much larger clone. The rearrangement links TRBV29-1 to TRBJ1-5; D possibly corresponds to TRBD1 (5 bases). The CDR3 is 13 residues long. With 4 bases removed from V and 6 bases from J, the gap between germline ends came to 13 bases. Germline V gene sequence: CDR1 SQVTM, CDR2 ANQGSEA. CDR3 sequence: CSVVGGIIQPQHF. The CDR3 DNA is TGCAGCGTTGTGGGGGGGATCATTCAGCCCCAGCATTTT. The full variable domain, completed using reference TRBV29-1 and TRBJ1-5, is SAVISQKPSRDICQRGTSLTIQCQVDSQVTMMFWYRQQPGQSLTLIATANQGSEATYESGFVIDKFPISRPNLTFSTLTVSNMSPEDSSIYLCSVVGGIIQPQHFGDGTRLSIL.

This clonotype was seen at least ten times. The rearrangement joins TRBV7-9 to TRBJ2-3; no clear D gene. The ends were cut back, 2 bases at V and 1 base at J, with 1 base in the middle. The CDR3 contains 12 residues. Per germline, CDR1 SEHNR and CDR2 FQNEAQ (reference sequence). The CDR3 reads CASSLRTDTQYF. The DNA for the CDR3 is TGTGCCAGCAGCTTACGCACAGATACGCAGTATTTT.

This clonotype was counted a few times. The chain has TRBV11-1 and TRBJ2-3; 13 nucleotides agree with TRBD2. The CDR3 has 17 residues. V was pared by 5 bases and J by 0 bases, with 5 bases of the junction left unmatched. Germline V lookup: CDR1 SGHAT, CDR2 FQDESV (reference sequence). The CDR3 bases are TGTGCCAGCAGCCAGACGGGACTAGCGGGGAGCACAGATACGCAGTATTTT. It codes for CASSQTGLAGSTDTQYF.

This clonotype was found a few times. The V call is TRBV20-1, the J call TRBJ2-7; D uncertain. Trimming pared 0 bases from V and 1 base from J, leaving 19 bases between. Germline values: CDR1 DFQATT, CDR2 SNEGSKA (reference sequence). This CDR3 has 17 amino acids. CDR3 loop: CSARDRQAELLSYEQYF. In DNA form, the CDR3 reads TGCAGTGCTAGAGATCGTCAGGCCGAACTCCTTTCCTACGAGCAGTACTTC.

Regarding this clonotype: The conserved phenylalanine or tryptophan normally closing the CDR3 is absent here, so this likely arose from a read error. The chain combines TRBV11-2 with TRBJ2-1, with 9 bases aligning to TRBD2. This CDR3 comprises 15 residues. The junction had 7 bases not matched to a gene; V was cut back by 5 bases and J by 5 bases. Germline V CDR1 and CDR2: SGHAT, FQNNGV. CDR3 DNA: TGTGCCAGCAGCACAAGGGCTAGCGGGGACAATGAGCAGTTCTTG. Residues: CASSTRASGDNEQFL.

The sample holds many counts of this clonotype. V gene TRBV5-8 combines with J gene TRBJ1-4; no reliable D call. V was shortened by 0 bases and J by 1 base, with 4 bases between the two germline ends. The CDR3 sequence is 14 residues long. Germline CDR1 is SGHTS and CDR2 is YDEGEE. The CDR3 protein is CASSLGGTNEKLFF. CDR3 nucleotide sequence: TGTGCCAGCAGCTTGGGGGGAACTAATGAAAAACTGTTTTTT.

This clonotype came up many times. This chain joins TRBV2 and TRBJ1-6; TRBD1 aligns across 9 bases. V lost 7 bases and J lost 7; bases outside the gene matches: 5. CDR1 is SNHLY, CDR2 FYNNEI, per germline. This CDR3 has 14 amino acids. The CDR3 bases are TGTGCCAGCAACACCGGGACAGGGAATTCACCCCTCCACTTT. Its translation is CASNTGTGNSPLHF.

This clonotype was recorded at least ten times. DNA for the CDR3: TGTGCCAGCAGCCCTCTAGCGGGGGCCAACAATGAGCAGTTCTTC. Translating gives CASSPLAGANNEQFF. The chain joins TRBV12-3 or TRBV12-4 to TRBJ2-1; TRBD2 matches 10 bases. This CDR3 has 15 amino acids. V lost 6 bases, J lost 5 bases, and 7 bases stayed unmatched.

In this sample, this clonotype turned up many times. This chain joins TRBV5-1 and TRBJ1-2; D is unresolved. V lost 0 bases and J lost 4, with 10 bases in between. This CDR3 has 14 residues. Germline CDR1 is SGHRS and CDR2 is YFSETQ. CDR3 nucleotide sequence: TGCGCCAGCAGCTTGGTTGCCTCGGGCTATGGCTACACCTTC. Amino acid sequence: CASSLVASGYGYTF.

This clonotype was detected many times. This chain uses TRBV2 with TRBJ2-2; 16 bases agree with TRBD2. The CDR3 loop spans 18 amino acids. V shed 7 bases, J shed 0 bases, and the junction held 5 bases outside the gene matches. Germline lookup yields CDR1 SNHLY and CDR2 FYNNEI. CDR3 sequence (DNA): TGTGCCAGCATCGAGGGACTAGCGGGGGGGACGAACACCGGGGAGCTGTTTTTT. Protein sequence: CASIEGLAGGTNTGELFF.

The chain combines TRBV5-1 with TRBJ2-1, with 10 bases aligning to TRBD2. The CDR3 extends over 18 amino acids. V was clipped by 2 bases and J by 5 bases; unmatched bases: 13. Germline V gene data show CDR1 as SGHRS and CDR2 as YFSETQ. CDR3 region: CASSLRLSGGVGDNEQFF. CDR3 coding DNA: TGCGCCAGCAGCTTACGTTTAAGCGGGGGGGTAGGCGACAATGAGCAGTTCTTC.

This clonotype was picked up many times. This chain uses TRBV18 with TRBJ2-1; TRBD2 agrees at 8 bases. The CDR3 runs to 16 residues. Trimming removed 0 bases from V and 2 bases from J; junction bases left unmatched: 3. The germline CDR1 and CDR2 sequences are KGHSH and LQKENI. The CDR3 loop reads CASSPPGGGTYNEQFF. DNA of the CDR3: TGTGCCAGCTCACCACCGGGCGGGGGGACCTACAATGAGCAGTTCTTC. Together with reference TRBV18 and TRBJ2-1, the CDR3 gives the full variable domain: NAGVMQNPRHLVRRRGQEARLRCSPMKGHSHVYWYRQLPEEGLKFMVYLQKENIIDESGMPKERFSAEFPKEGPSILRIQQVVRGDSAAYFCASSPPGGGTYNEQFFGPGTRLTVL.

The sample holds a few counts of this clonotype. V is TRBV3-1 and J is TRBJ1-5; perhaps TRBD1 as D (5 bases). From germline, CDR1 is LGHDT and CDR2 YNNKEL (reference sequence). The CDR3 sequence is 13 residues long. V lost 4 bases to trimming and J lost 7 bases, with 11 bases between them. Here the CDR3 DNA reads TGTGCCAGCAGCCTTATTGGGGGACAGCCCCAGCATTTT. As protein: CASSLIGGQPQHF.

This clonotype was recorded at least ten times. The gene calls are TRBV7-9 and TRBJ2-3; 9 bases agree with TRBD2. Germline V lookup: CDR1 SEHNR, CDR2 FQNEAQ (reference sequence). Trimming took 4 bases from V and 5 from J; bases not matched to a gene: 4. There are 14 residues in the CDR3. CDR3: CASSYGLARDTQYF. CDR3 nucleotides: TGTGCCAGCAGCTACGGACTAGCGAGAGATACGCAGTATTTT.